Below, 23 T cell receptor beta chains from the same sample are listed, as sequenced in a study of T cell changes during pregnancy in multiple sclerosis. Profiling relied on immunoSEQ multiplex PCR, and the TCRdb table lists in-frame clones only, not all of them. The sample shows about 40,000 clones, roughly 87% of them seen only once. Sequences were derived from CD4+ T cells from peripheral blood mononuclear cells, sampled after pregnancy. The receptor set was obtained from a female donor with multiple sclerosis, enrolled in a pregnancy study.

The V gene is TRBV5-1, the J gene TRBJ1-6, with D tentatively TRBD1 (5 bases). V lost 3 bases to trimming and J lost 1 base, with 11 bases between them. Germline V CDR1 and CDR2: SGHRS, YFSETQ. The CDR3 is 16 residues long. CDR3 protein: CASSSQGGSYNSPLHF. The CDR3 region has the DNA TGCGCCAGCAGCTCGCAGGGTGGGTCCTATAATTCACCCCTCCACTTT.

The chain joins TRBV5-1 to TRBJ2-7; TRBD2 aligns across 7 bases. Germline V CDR1 and CDR2: SGHRS, YFSETQ. CDR3 length: 15 amino acids. V lost 4 bases and J lost 0; bases outside the gene matches: 7. The CDR3 sequence is CASSGRGGVSYEQYF. CDR3 DNA: TGCGCCAGCAGCGGCCGTGGGGGGGTCTCCTACGAGCAGTACTTC.

The rearrangement joins TRBV10-3 to TRBJ1-1, with D hard to call. Trimming removed 4 bases at V and 7 bases at J, with 16 bases between. Per the germline V gene, CDR1 is ENHRY and CDR2 is SYGVKD. The CDR3 sequence is 14 residues long. The CDR3, as DNA: TGTGCCATCAGTGCTTGGCATAACGAGGGTGAAGCTTTCTTT. Amino acid sequence: CAISAWHNEGEAFF.

V and J are TRBV4-3 and TRBJ1-2, with unresolved D. The CDR3 extends over 12 amino acids. Trimming removed 2 bases at V and 7 bases at J, with 8 bases between. Germline V gene lookup returns CDR1 LGHNA and CDR2 YSLEER. This CDR3 is CASSQRGFGYTF. CDR3 nucleotides: TGCGCCAGCAGCCAAAGAGGGTTTGGCTACACCTTC.

V gene TRBV28 combines with J gene TRBJ2-7; a possible D gene is TRBD1 (5 bases). The length of the CDR3 is 13 residues. V dropped 6 bases and J dropped 9 bases, with 18 bases sitting between them. Germline CDR1 MDHEN, CDR2 SYDVKM. As DNA, the CDR3 is TGTGCCAGCAGGGATTTTCAGGGATTGCGGCAGTACTTC. This codes for CASRDFQGLRQYF.

This sequence joins TRBV5-1 and TRBJ1-2, with 8 bases matching TRBD1. J gave up 2 bases and V 4 bases, and 7 bases lay outside the gene matches. CDR3 length: 15 residues. Germline V gene data show CDR1 as SGHRS and CDR2 as YFSETQ. The DNA for the CDR3 is TGCGCCAGCAGCGCAAACAGGGGGAGGAACTATGGCTACACCTTC. Its translation is CASSANRGRNYGYTF.

The chain couples TRBV2 to TRBJ1-3; TRBD1 matches 7 bases. J lost 3 bases, V lost 7 bases, and 3 bases had no gene match. Germline V CDR1 and CDR2: SNHLY, FYNNEI. The CDR3 has 13 amino acids. In nucleotides, the CDR3 is TGTGCCAGCATCCGGGACAGTGGAAACACCATATATTTT. It is translated as CASIRDSGNTIYF. Looking up the rest from reference TRBV2 and TRBJ1-3 gives the full variable domain: EPEVTQTPSHQVTQMGQEVILRCVPISNHLYFYWYRQILGQKVEFLVSFYNNEISEKSEIFDDQFSVERPDGSNFTLKIRSTKLEDSAMYFCASIRDSGNTIYFGEGSWLTVV.

The J gene is TRBJ2-5, the V gene TRBV4-1; 8 positions match TRBD2. CDR3 size: 14 residues. With 3 bases clipped from V and 5 bases from J, the junction kept 5 bases outside the gene matches. Germline CDR1 MGHRA, CDR2 YSYEKL. In DNA form, the CDR3 reads TGCGCCAGCAGCCACGGTAGCGGGACGGAGACCCAGTACTTC. Amino acid sequence: CASSHGSGTETQYF.

The V gene is TRBV10-3, the J gene TRBJ1-1, with 9 bases matching TRBD1. CDR3 length: 15 amino acids. V lost 0 bases, J lost 5 bases, and 4 bases stayed unmatched. Germline-derived CDR1 and CDR2 are ENHRY and SYGVKD. DNA of the CDR3: TGTGCCATCAGTGAGTCGGGGACAGGGAAGACTGAAGCTTTCTTT. Its protein is CAISESGTGKTEAFF.

This chain joins TRBV7-8 and TRBJ2-1; the match to TRBD2 covers 16 bases. The J segment lost 8 bases and the V segment lost 5 bases, leaving 9 bases of the junction unmatched. The germline V gene encodes CDR1 SGHVS and CDR2 FQNEAQ. The CDR3 has 17 residues. CDR3 bases: TGTGCCAGCAGCCCCTGGGGACTAGCGGGGGGGCGGGATGAGCAGTTCTTC. This translates into CASSPWGLAGGRDEQFF.

The chain carries TRBV7-8 and TRBJ2-7; D uncertain. The CDR3 is made up of 14 amino acids. V was clipped by 0 bases and J by 1 base, with 7 bases between them. Per the germline V gene, CDR1 is SGHVS and CDR2 is FQNEAQ. The CDR3 nucleotides are TGTGCCAGCAGCTTAGCAGCCATTTCCTACGAGCAGTACTTC. It codes for CASSLAAISYEQYF.

The chain links TRBV11-2 to TRBJ1-2; no clear D. Trimming removed 5 bases from V and 7 bases from J, with 20 bases in between. The V gene's germline CDR1 is SGHAT and CDR2 FQNNGV. CDR3 length equals 15 residues. The CDR3 sequence: CASSPLSAPESGYTF. For the CDR3, the DNA is TGTGCCAGCAGCCCACTTAGTGCCCCTGAGAGTGGCTACACCTTC.

J is TRBJ2-4 and V is TRBV7-9; 9 bases fit TRBD1. This CDR3 region has 16 residues. The V gene end was trimmed by 3 bases and the J gene end by 0 bases; junction bases not matched to a gene: 3. Germline loops: CDR1 SEHNR, CDR2 FQNEAQ (reference sequence). DNA for the CDR3: TGTGCCAGCAGCTTTGGGGGACAGGGAGCCAAAAACATTCAGTACTTC. This gives the protein CASSFGGQGAKNIQYF.

The chain combines TRBV5-5 with TRBJ2-4; D gene unclear. Germline values: CDR1 SGHKS, CDR2 YYEKEE (reference sequence). Trimming left V 1 base short and J 7 bases short, with 6 bases between. CDR3 length equals 12 residues. The CDR3 spells CASSLTGNIQYF. The CDR3 nucleotides are TGTGCCAGCAGCTTGACCGGGAACATTCAGTACTTC.

The rearrangement uses TRBV28 and TRBJ2-3, with D maybe TRBD2 (6 bases). The CDR3 runs to 14 residues. CDR1 is MDHEN and CDR2 is SYDVKM in the germline V gene. Trimming shortened V by 3 bases and J by 1 base, and 8 bases separated the two germline ends. DNA for the CDR3: TGTGCCAGCAGTTTTGGCGGGGGCACAGATACGCAGTATTTT. Residues: CASSFGGGTDTQYF.

The gene calls are TRBV6-5 and TRBJ2-7, with 8 bases that match TRBD1. The CDR3 has 11 amino acids. V lost 3 bases to trimming and J lost 13 bases; unmatched junction nucleotides: 5. From germline, CDR1 is MNHEY and CDR2 SVGAGI. CDR3 loop: CASSYQGQAYF. Written as DNA, the CDR3 is TGTGCCAGCAGTTATCAGGGACAGGCCTACTTC.

Only one count was recorded for this clone. The J gene is TRBJ2-2, the V gene TRBV5-1; possibly TRBD2 for D (5 bases). CDR1 is SGHRS, CDR2 YFSETQ, per germline. There are 13 residues in the CDR3. V lost 4 bases, J lost 7 bases, and 11 bases lay in between. The CDR3 loop is CASSPRDIGELFF. Here the CDR3 DNA reads TGCGCCAGCAGCCCCCGGGATATCGGGGAGCTGTTTTTT. Combining the CDR3 with reference TRBV5-1 and TRBJ2-2 gives the whole variable domain KAGVTQTPRYLIKTRGQQVTLSCSPISGHRSVSWYQQTPGQGLQFLFEYFSETQRNKGNFPGRFSGRQFSNSRSEMNVSTLELGDSALYLCASSPRDIGELFFGEGSRLTVL.

The chain combines TRBV6-5 with TRBJ2-1; D is undetermined. Germline V CDR1 and CDR2: MNHEY, SVGAGI. V was trimmed by 2 bases and J by 0 bases, leaving 8 bases between them. The CDR3 runs to 15 residues. The CDR3 nucleotides are TGTGCCAGCAGTTACGGGCCATTCTCCTACAATGAGCAGTTCTTC. This translates into CASSYGPFSYNEQFF.

This sequence joins TRBV5-1 and TRBJ1-1; no firm D call. The germline V and J ends were trimmed by 0 bases and 0 bases, with 9 bases remaining between them. The CDR3 runs 15 residues. The germline CDR1 and CDR2 sequences are SGHRS and YFSETQ. The DNA for the CDR3 is TGCGCCAGCAGCTTGGCCCCAGGTTTGAACACTGAAGCTTTCTTT. Its translation: CASSLAPGLNTEAFF.

This chain connects TRBV5-1 to TRBJ1-1; the D is unclear. The V gene's germline CDR1 is SGHRS and CDR2 YFSETQ. The CDR3 extends over 14 amino acids. V was pared by 2 bases and J by 1 base, with 9 bases between. CDR3: CASSFSPGNTEAFF. CDR3 sequence (DNA): TGCGCCAGCAGCTTTAGTCCAGGGAACACTGAAGCTTTCTTT.

CDR3 sequence (DNA): TGCGCCAGCAGTTACACAACGAACACTGAAGCTTTCTTT. Amino acid sequence: CASSYTTNTEAFF. The chain has TRBV5-1 and TRBJ1-1; D ambiguous. The CDR3 runs 13 residues. V gave up 5 bases and J gave up 1 base, with 9 bases separating them. In germline, CDR1 is SGHRS, CDR2 YFSETQ.

The chain has TRBV29-1 and TRBJ1-5; the D gene is possibly TRBD1 (5 bases). Germline lookup yields CDR1 SQVTM and CDR2 ANQGSEA. This CDR3 is 14 amino acids long. V was pared by 7 bases and J by 1 base, with 14 bases between. The CDR3 loop reads CSARGKKSNQPQHF. CDR3 bases: TGCAGCGCGCGGGGGAAAAAGAGCAATCAGCCCCAGCATTTT.

In its sample, this clone was seen once. The chain couples TRBV2 to TRBJ2-3, with 11 bases aligning to TRBD1. Germline CDR1 and CDR2: SNHLY and FYNNEI. The ends lost 4 bases at V and 2 bases at J; junction bases unmatched: 5. The CDR3 has 16 residues. The CDR3 spells CASSGGTGGHTDTQYF. CDR3 nucleotide sequence: TGTGCCAGCAGTGGAGGGACAGGGGGACACACAGATACGCAGTATTTT.